This record concerns one T cell receptor beta chain sequence. These data belong to a study of Ad26.COV2.S vaccination and SARS-CoV-2 variants. Generated by immunoSEQ multiplex PCR, the TCRdb table keeps only in-frame clones and is missing some. The data show about 350,000 clones, with approximately 85% seen just once and 3.3% held by the top ten. Germline CDR1 MNHNY, CDR2 SVGAGI (reference sequence). Trimming removed 2 bases from V and 4 bases from J, with 11 bases in between. The CDR3 has 15 amino acids. Treatment denoted: around 19 received Ad26.COV2.S at low or high dose, single or two shots; about 5 received placebo; per-sample allocation not given. Collection of samples fell on day 63 after the first vaccine or placebo injection.

V and J are TRBV6-6 and TRBJ2-2; D gene uncertain. This specimen consisted of peripheral blood, obtained in a trial of Ad26.COV2.S vaccine versus placebo. This clonotype was sampled from a person aged 18 to 65 who received the Ad26.COV2.S COVID-19 vaccine or a placebo. CDR3 region: CASSYATDPTGELFF. DNA for the CDR3: TGTGCCAGCAGTTACGCGACGGACCCCACCGGGGAGCTGTTTTTT.